This T cell receptor beta chain derives from a study of post-analysis software for immune sequencing data (dated by TCRdb to about 2015). The study in broad terms: The recorded disease courses included relapsing-remitting, secondary progressive and progressive-relapsing multiple sclerosis, and some patients had no subtype annotation. The multiple sclerosis patient repertoires were compared with more than 10 previously published healthy control repertoires from donors aged roughly 6 to 27 years. A subset of samples was prepared in parallel using single-end sample barcoding, then pooled and co-amplified after Illumina adapter ligation.

To demonstrate the VDJtools post-analysis software, TCR beta repertoires were profiled from the peripheral blood of more than ten young patients with multiple sclerosis. The patients with multiple sclerosis were children and adolescents between roughly 6 and 17 years of age. The library was generated by PCR. The instrument was an Illumina HiSeq 2500. To reduce PCR and sequencing biases, unique molecular identifiers were incorporated into the TCR beta cDNA libraries. Per 1 to 10 million input T cells, around 500,000 cDNA molecules were obtained, such that each molecule approximated one T cell. The patient libraries were prepared and sequenced with the same protocol used for the earlier healthy control dataset. Samples belonging to the same batch were prepared together, multiplexed and sequenced on a shared HiSeq lane. The original pipeline was this. MIGEC handled the raw barcoded reads, throwing out single-read molecular identifier groups before consensus assembly and CDR3 extraction. VDJtools was used for post-analysis of the clonotype tables, with diversity normalized by down-sampling every dataset to the smallest sample size. Repertoire overlap clustering matched CDR3 amino acid but not nucleotide sequences to correct batch-related cross-sample contamination. TCRdb cleaned the public reads at Q25 with fastp, built clones with MiXCR and kept in-frame beta chains. Every entry covers one CDR3 protein and lists the most common genes and DNA from its rows. The V and J calls here are based on TCRdb, not the publication. This sample has approximately 570,000 distinct CDR3 sequences in its table, and roughly 46% of those were observed once. Under 2% of the sample is in the top ten clones.

What the authors observed across the whole study: Strong co-clustering of samples prepared in the same batch was shown by direct clustering with F measure, prompting a batch-effect correction. The control group was slightly older than the multiple sclerosis patient group. Significantly higher frequencies in patients than in controls were found for about five TRBV segments, including TRBV5-6, TRBV5-1 and TRBV20-1. Multiple sclerosis patients had significantly lower normalized Chao1 diversity than controls, a result that suggests substantial peripheral T-cell clonal expansion.

The cysteine opens and the phenylalanine closes a CDR3 of 15 amino acids. Only CDR3 DNA is held: 45 bases, read in frame from base 1. The germline V gene encodes CDR1 SGHDT and CDR2 YYEEEE. After removal of 6 bases from V and 3 bases from J, the junction retains 9 bases not matched to a gene. A note on this clonotype: Which antigen it targets is not known. No per-base quality is available; no much larger clone lies one base away.

The chain was built from TRBV5-6 and TRBJ1-1, and 9 junctional nucleotides match TRBD1. The sequenced material came from blood. The sequence derives from a girl aged 10 to 17 with multiple sclerosis. The sequenced DNA is TGTGCCAGCACCCCTGGCGGGACAGGGTACACTGAAGCTTTCTTT. This gives the protein CASTPGGTGYTEAFF.